This is a list of T cell receptor beta chains from one sample in a study of cytomegalovirus exposure and HLA in healthy donors. Generated by immunoSEQ multiplex PCR, the TCRdb table keeps only in-frame clones and is missing some. The sample holds about 160,000 clones, around 84% seen once. Sequencing was performed on PBMCs. The receptors derive from a man between 18 and 35 years old in good health and CMV-seronegative. CDR3s include the opening cysteine and the closing phenylalanine or tryptophan. D genes are given only for firm matches. Some rows mark clone size as missing; the rest say once, few, many or name a class of expanded clone.

>NA|TRBV19|TRBJ2-3|TRBD2
TGTGCCAGTAGAGCGGGGGGATTCACAGATACGCAGTATTTT
CASRAGGFTDTQYF
>NA|TRBV9|TRBJ2-5|TRBD2
TGTGCCAGCAGCGTAGGGACTAGCGGGAGGGACCTCCAAGAGACCCAGTACTTC
CASSVGTSGRDLQETQYF
>NA|TRBV9|TRBJ2-1|TRBD1
TGTGCCACCACCAAGGGGGCAGGGCCCTATCCGGTCGGTTTTAATGAGCAGTTCTTC
CATTKGAGPYPVGFNEQFF
>NA|TRBV11-3|TRBJ2-1|NA
TGTGCCAGCAGCCTAAGACAGGTCGCCTACAATGAGCAGTTCTTC
CASSLRQVAYNEQFF
>once|TRBV5-5|TRBJ1-2|NA
TGTGCCAGCAGCTCGACTGTAGGGGGAGACTATGGCTACACCTTC
CASSSTVGGDYGYTF
>NA|TRBV7-2|TRBJ2-7|TRBD2
TGTGCCAGCAGCTTACGGACTAGCGGAGGGAGCTCCTACGAGCAGTACTTC
CASSLRTSGGSSYEQYF
>NA|TRBV7-2|TRBJ1-5|TRBD1
TGTGCCAGCAGCTTAAATGCAGGGGGGACGAATCAGCCCCAGCATTTT
CASSLNAGGTNQPQHF
>NA|TRBV21-1|TRBJ2-7|NA
TGTGCCAGCAGCAAAAGGGGGGGCAGGGTCCCCTACGAGCAGTACTTC
CASSKRGGRVPYEQYF
>NA|TRBV19|TRBJ2-2|TRBD2
TGTGCCAGTAGTATTCTGGGACTAGCGGGGGAAACCGGGGAGCTGTTTTTT
CASSILGLAGETGELFF
>NA|TRBV4-1|TRBJ2-1|NA
TGCGCCAGCAGCCAAGGTACAGCCCTGCCCAGCTACAATGAGCAGTTCTTC
CASSQGTALPSYNEQFF
>NA|TRBV19|TRBJ2-7|NA
TGTGCCAGTAGTATATCCCCCCCAGGGGTCGTCACCTACGAGCAGTACTTC
CASSISPPGVVTYEQYF
>NA|TRBV28|TRBJ2-7|TRBD2
TGTGCCAGCAGTCTCCCCGGACTAGCGGGAGCGGAGGAGCAGTACTTC
CASSLPGLAGAEEQYF
>once|TRBV7-3|TRBJ1-1|NA
TGTGCCAGCAGCTTAAGGTCTCAGGGAACAGGCGTAGGAAGAAGAAACACTGAAGCTTTCTTT
CASSLRSQGTGVGRRNTEAFF
>once|TRBV7-9|TRBJ1-2|NA
TGTGCCAGCAGCTTTGGGGCAACTAACTATGGCTACACCTTC
CASSFGATNYGYTF
>NA|TRBV9|TRBJ2-2|NA
TGTGCCAGCAGCGTAGGCGGGGCGGGCACCGGGGAGCTGTTTTTT
CASSVGGAGTGELFF
>once|TRBV19|TRBJ2-7|NA
TGTGCCAGTAGTATAGGGGCAGGGCCCTACGAGCAGTACTTC
CASSIGAGPYEQYF
>once|TRBV9|TRBJ2-3|TRBD2
TGTGCCAGCAGCGGAAGACTAGCGGGGGGCCCAGATACGCAGTATTTT
CASSGRLAGGPDTQYF
>NA|TRBV5-1|TRBJ2-1|NA
TGCGCCAGCAGCAATAGTTCCGGGACTTTAAATGAGCAGTTCTTC
CASSNSSGTLNEQFF